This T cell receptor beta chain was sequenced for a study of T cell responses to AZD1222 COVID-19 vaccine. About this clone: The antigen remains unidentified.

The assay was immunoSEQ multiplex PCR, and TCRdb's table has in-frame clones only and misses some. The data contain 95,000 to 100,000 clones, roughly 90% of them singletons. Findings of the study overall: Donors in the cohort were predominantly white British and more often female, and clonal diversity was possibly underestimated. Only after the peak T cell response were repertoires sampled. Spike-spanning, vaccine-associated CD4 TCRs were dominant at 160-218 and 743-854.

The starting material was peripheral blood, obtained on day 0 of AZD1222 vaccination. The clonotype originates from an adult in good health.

CDR3: CASSQAGGVGGYTF. In DNA form, the CDR3 reads TGTGCCAGCAGCCAAGCAGGGGGCGTGGGTGGCTACACCTTC. This sequence joins TRBV14 and TRBJ1-2, with 8 bases lining up with TRBD1. This CDR3 comprises 14 residues. The V and J ends lost 1 base and 7 bases, in that order; junction bases with no gene match: 5. Germline CDR1 and CDR2: SGHDN and FVKESK.